Listed below are T cell receptor beta chains from one sample, sequenced in a study of shared clonotypes between healthy human individuals. Profiling relied on immunoSEQ multiplex PCR, and the TCRdb table lists in-frame clones only, not all of them. The table has millions of clones, around 96% seen once; the top ten hold 0.85% to 1.2%. Sequencing was carried out using naive CD8+ T cells sorted from blood. Source of these receptors: a man aged 18 to 35 in good health. The CDR3 runs from the conserved cysteine through the conserved F or W. Fields, in order: V gene, clone size, J gene, D gene, CDR3 DNA, CDR3 protein. A D gene is named only where the DNA matches it firmly. The size field is filled for only some rows; it gives once, few, many or a size class.

>TRBV7-9|NA|TRBJ2-2|NA
TGTGCCAGCAGCTTAGCGGGCGGGGGCGCCGGGGAGCTGTTTTTT
CASSLAGGGAGELFF
>TRBV7-9|NA|TRBJ2-1|TRBD2
TGTGCCAGCAGCCCCCATAGCGGGGGTTACAATGAGCAGTTCTTC
CASSPHSGGYNEQFF
>TRBV27|NA|TRBJ2-7|NA
TGTGCCAGCAGTTTCTCCCATGCATACGAGCAGTACTTC
CASSFSHAYEQYF
>TRBV9|NA|TRBJ2-7|NA
TGTGCCAGCAGCAGAGAAGACTCTTCGGGCGAGCAGTACTTC
CASSREDSSGEQYF
>TRBV5-6|NA|TRBJ2-3|TRBD1
TGTGCCAGCAGCTTTGAGACAGGGGGTGCAGATACGCAGTATTTT
CASSFETGGADTQYF
>TRBV6-1|NA|TRBJ2-3|TRBD2
TGTGCCAGCAGTGAACGACTAGCGGGGGACCCAACGAATACGCAGTATTTT
CASSERLAGDPTNTQYF
>TRBV6-1|NA|TRBJ1-2|NA
TGTGCCAGCAGTCAGCCAGCTACTAACTATGGCTACACCTTC
CASSQPATNYGYTF
>TRBV30|NA|TRBJ1-2|NA
TGTGCCTGGAGTGAGGACATCTATGGCTACACCTTC
CAWSEDIYGYTF
>TRBV27|NA|TRBJ1-2|TRBD1
TGTGCCAGCAGCGTTTATGGGACAGGGGAACATCCGGAAGGCTACACCTTC
CASSVYGTGEHPEGYTF
>TRBV6-6|NA|TRBJ2-7|TRBD2
TGTGCCAGCAGTAATGCGGGAGGAGTGGGCTACGAGCAGTACTTC
CASSNAGGVGYEQYF
>TRBV14|NA|TRBJ2-7|NA
TGTGCCAGCAGCCAAGTAGGCGGGCCCTACGAGCAGTACTTC
CASSQVGGPYEQYF
>TRBV19|NA|TRBJ2-7|NA
TGTGCCAGTAGTATAGGAGACCAGGGTGGCTACGAGCAGTACTTC
CASSIGDQGGYEQYF
>TRBV5-6|NA|TRBJ1-2|NA
TGTGCCAGCAGCTCCCCGGTCCTAACTGCTAACTATGGCTACACCTTC
CASSSPVLTANYGYTF
>TRBV28|NA|TRBJ2-7|NA
TGTGCCAGCAGAAATGGGGCAGGCGGTGAGCAGTACTTC
CASRNGAGGEQYF
>TRBV4-3|NA|TRBJ2-7|NA
TGCGCCAGCAGCCAAGGGGCCTCAATGGGGACCTACGAGCAGTACTTC
CASSQGASMGTYEQYF
>TRBV6-6|NA|TRBJ1-2|TRBD1
TGTGCCAGCAGTTACTCTGGGACAGGGGGCGACTATGGCTACACCTTC
CASSYSGTGGDYGYTF
>TRBV4-3|NA|TRBJ2-1|NA
TGCGCCAGCAGCCAAATAGCGTTCTCCTACAATGAGCAGTTCTTC
CASSQIAFSYNEQFF
>TRBV27|many|TRBJ2-7|NA
TGTGCCAGCAGCGTTCAGGGATTGTACGAGCAGTACTTC
CASSVQGLYEQYF
>TRBV19|NA|TRBJ1-2|TRBD1
TGTGCCGCCAGTAGTATGGGGACAGGGTACTATGGCTACACCTTC
CAASSMGTGYYGYTF
>TRBV7-2|NA|TRBJ2-5|NA
TGTGCCAGCAGGGACAGCGGGGAGACCCAGTACTTC
CASRDSGETQYF
>TRBV6-1|NA|TRBJ2-7|NA
TGTGCCAGCAGTGAATGGACAGCCTACGAGCAGTACTTC
CASSEWTAYEQYF
>TRBV4-2|NA|TRBJ1-2|NA
TGTGCCAGCAGCCAAGACCGGGATGGGTATGGCTACACCTTC
CASSQDRDGYGYTF
>TRBV27|NA|TRBJ2-7|NA
TGTGCCAGCAGTTTAGGTACAAACTACGAGCAGTACTTC
CASSLGTNYEQYF
>TRBV7-9|NA|TRBJ1-2|NA
TGTGCCAGCAGCTTACCCAGCCTAACGTTTAACTATGGCTACACCTTC
CASSLPSLTFNYGYTF
>TRBV6-6|NA|TRBJ2-2|NA
TGTGCCAGCACTCTCTCCGACGGCCTATTCACCGGGGAGCTGTTTTTT
CASTLSDGLFTGELFF
>TRBV27|NA|TRBJ2-7|NA
TGTGCCAGCTCCCTCCGGGACGCAACCTACGAGCAGTACTTC
CASSLRDATYEQYF
>TRBV7-9|NA|TRBJ2-7|NA
TGTGCCAGCAGCTTAGTACCGGGACACCGCTCCTACGAGCAGTACTTC
CASSLVPGHRSYEQYF
>TRBV27|once|TRBJ2-7|TRBD1
TGTGCCAGCAGTGACACAGTGGACAGGGTGACCTACGAGCAGTACTTC
CASSDTVDRVTYEQYF
>TRBV11-2|NA|TRBJ2-3|NA
TGTGCCAGCAGCCGCGGACCTCCAACAGATACGCAGTATTTT
CASSRGPPTDTQYF
>TRBV28|NA|TRBJ1-3|TRBD1
TGTGCCAGCAGTTCTTTCGACAGGGCTTCTGGAAACACCATATATTTT
CASSSFDRASGNTIYF
>TRBV9|NA|TRBJ2-1|NA
TGTGCCAGCAGGGCAACTCGTGGGACCGTCGACCGCAATGAGCAGTTCTTC
CASRATRGTVDRNEQFF
>TRBV5-1|NA|TRBJ2-7|TRBD1
TGCGCCAGCAGATACAGGGGACAGGTGATGGACGAGCAGTACTTC
CASRYRGQVMDEQYF
>TRBV4-1|once|TRBJ2-7|NA
TGCGCCAGCAGCCAAGACCTAAGAGACAGATCCTACGAGCAGTACTTC
CASSQDLRDRSYEQYF
>TRBV2|NA|TRBJ2-1|TRBD1
TGTGCCAGCAGTTCGGGACAGGGAGCGAATGAGCAGTTCTTC
CASSSGQGANEQFF
>TRBV30|few|TRBJ2-1|NA
TGTGCCTGGAGTTCGGACACCCCTAGCGAGCAGTTCTTC
CAWSSDTPSEQFF
>TRBV25-1|NA|TRBJ1-4|NA
TGTGCCAGCAGTGACATAGGGGCATACGAAAAACTGTTTTTT
CASSDIGAYEKLFF
>TRBV2|few|TRBJ1-2|NA
TGTGCCAGCAGACAGAGCTATGGCTACACCTTC
CASRQSYGYTF
>TRBV10-3|NA|TRBJ2-3|NA
TGTGCCATCAGTGAGGGGGATCCAGATACGCAGTATTTT
CAISEGDPDTQYF
>TRBV9|NA|TRBJ1-1|TRBD1
TGTGCCAGCAGCGATCCCCCCGGGACAGGGGGGAACACTGAAGCTTTCTTT
CASSDPPGTGGNTEAFF
>TRBV27|NA|TRBJ1-6|NA
TGTGCCAGCAGTTTAGGGGCAGGGAAAGATTCACCCCTCCACTTT
CASSLGAGKDSPLHF
>TRBV28|NA|TRBJ2-4|NA
TGTGCCAGCAGTTTTGGGGAAACCAAAAACATTCAGTACTTC
CASSFGETKNIQYF
>TRBV27|NA|TRBJ2-3|NA
TGTGCCAGCAGTTTGGGGCAGATAGCTAGCACAGATACGCAGTATTTT
CASSLGQIASTDTQYF
>TRBV9|NA|TRBJ2-3|NA
TGTGCCAGCAGCGTAGAGGGGAGGACAGATACGCAGTATTTT
CASSVEGRTDTQYF
>TRBV11-2|NA|TRBJ2-3|NA
TGTGCCAGCAGCAGCGGCCTTTTAGATACGCAGTATTTT
CASSSGLLDTQYF
>TRBV19|NA|TRBJ2-7|NA
TGTGCCAGTAGTCTCACCCCGGAGTACGAGCAGTACTTC
CASSLTPEYEQYF
>TRBV10-3|NA|TRBJ2-7|NA
TGTGCCATCAGTGAGTCGACGGACGAGCAGTACTTC
CAISESTDEQYF
>TRBV14|NA|TRBJ2-5|TRBD2
TGTGCCAGCAGCCAGTGGGGGGGAGAGACCCAGTACTTC
CASSQWGGETQYF
>TRBV5-1|NA|TRBJ1-1|NA
TGCGCCAGCAGCTCCGGGACCGAGAACACTGAAGCTTTCTTT
CASSSGTENTEAFF
>TRBV6-5|NA|TRBJ2-5|TRBD2
TGTGCCAGCAGTTACTCGAGGGGACTAGGCCAAGAGACCCAGTACTTC
CASSYSRGLGQETQYF
>TRBV4-1|NA|TRBJ2-3|TRBD1
TGCGCCAGCAGCCAAAGGACAGGGGGGTTCGCAGATACGCAGTATTTT
CASSQRTGGFADTQYF
>TRBV27|NA|TRBJ2-7|TRBD2
TGTGCCAGCAGAGCTAGCGGGAGTCAGGGTGAGCAGTACTTC
CASRASGSQGEQYF